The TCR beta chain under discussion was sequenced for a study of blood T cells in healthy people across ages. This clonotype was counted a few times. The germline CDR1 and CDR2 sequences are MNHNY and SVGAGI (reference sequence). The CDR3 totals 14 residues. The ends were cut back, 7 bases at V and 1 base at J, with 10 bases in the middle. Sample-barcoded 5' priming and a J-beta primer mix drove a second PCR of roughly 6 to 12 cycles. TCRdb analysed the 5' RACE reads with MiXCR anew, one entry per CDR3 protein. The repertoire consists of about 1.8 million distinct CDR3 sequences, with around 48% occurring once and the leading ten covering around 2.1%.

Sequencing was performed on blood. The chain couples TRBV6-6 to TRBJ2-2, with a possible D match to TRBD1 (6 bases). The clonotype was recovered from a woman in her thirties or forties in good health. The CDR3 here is CASTQTGNTGELFF. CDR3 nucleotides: TGTGCCAGCACCCAGACAGGGAACACCGGGGAGCTGTTTTTT.